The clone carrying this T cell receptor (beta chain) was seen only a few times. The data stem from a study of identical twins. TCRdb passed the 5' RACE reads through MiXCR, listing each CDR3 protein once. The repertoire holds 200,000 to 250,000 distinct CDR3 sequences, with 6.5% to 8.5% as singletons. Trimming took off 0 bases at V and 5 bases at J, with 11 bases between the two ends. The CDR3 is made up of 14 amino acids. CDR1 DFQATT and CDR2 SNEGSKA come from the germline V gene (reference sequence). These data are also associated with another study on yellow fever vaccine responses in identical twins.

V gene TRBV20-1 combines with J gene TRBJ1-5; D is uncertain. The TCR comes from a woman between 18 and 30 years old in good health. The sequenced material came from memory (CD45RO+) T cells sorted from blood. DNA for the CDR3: TGCAGTGCTAGAGATCTTAGGGTGCATCAGCCCCAGCATTTT. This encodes CSARDLRVHQPQHF.